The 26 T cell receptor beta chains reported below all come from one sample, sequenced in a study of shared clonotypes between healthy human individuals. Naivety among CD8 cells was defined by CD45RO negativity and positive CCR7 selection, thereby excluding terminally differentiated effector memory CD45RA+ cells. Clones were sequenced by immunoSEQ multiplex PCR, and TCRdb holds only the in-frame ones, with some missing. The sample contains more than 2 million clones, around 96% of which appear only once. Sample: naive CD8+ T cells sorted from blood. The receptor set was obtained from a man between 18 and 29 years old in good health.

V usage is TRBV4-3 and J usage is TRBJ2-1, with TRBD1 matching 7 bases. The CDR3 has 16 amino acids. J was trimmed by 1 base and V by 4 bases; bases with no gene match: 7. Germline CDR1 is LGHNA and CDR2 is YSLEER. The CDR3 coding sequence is TGCGCCAGCAGCCGCGACGACAGGGTTTCCTACAATGAGCAGTTCTTC. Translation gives CASSRDDRVSYNEQFF.

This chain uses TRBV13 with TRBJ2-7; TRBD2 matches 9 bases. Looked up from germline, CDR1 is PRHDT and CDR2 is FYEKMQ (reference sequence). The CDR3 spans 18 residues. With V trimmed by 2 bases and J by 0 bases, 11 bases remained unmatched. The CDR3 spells CASSLRSSGGPSSYEQYF. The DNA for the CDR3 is TGTGCCAGCAGCTTACGGAGTAGCGGGGGCCCTAGCTCCTACGAGCAGTACTTC.

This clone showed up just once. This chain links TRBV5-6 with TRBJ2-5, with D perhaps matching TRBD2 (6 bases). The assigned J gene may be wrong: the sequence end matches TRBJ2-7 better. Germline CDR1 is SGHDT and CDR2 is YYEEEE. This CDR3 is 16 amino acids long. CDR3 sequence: CASSFSRAGSSYEQYF. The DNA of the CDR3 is TGTGCCAGCAGCTTTAGTAGGGCGGGGAGCTCCTACGAGCAGTACTTC.

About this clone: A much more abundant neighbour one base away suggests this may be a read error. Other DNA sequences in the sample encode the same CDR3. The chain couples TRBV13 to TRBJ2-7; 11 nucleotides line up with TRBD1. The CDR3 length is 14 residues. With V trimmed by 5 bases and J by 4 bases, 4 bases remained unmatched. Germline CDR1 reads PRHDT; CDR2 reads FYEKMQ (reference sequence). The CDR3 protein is CASSPGTGGYEQYF. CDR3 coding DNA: TGTGCCAGCAGCCCCGGGACAGGGGGGTACGAGCAGTACTTC.

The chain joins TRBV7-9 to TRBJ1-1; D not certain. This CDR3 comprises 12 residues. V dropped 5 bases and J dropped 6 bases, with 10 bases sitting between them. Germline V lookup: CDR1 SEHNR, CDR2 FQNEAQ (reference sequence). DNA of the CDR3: TGTGCCAGCAGCCATGACAATCCTGAAGCTTTCTTT. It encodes CASSHDNPEAFF.

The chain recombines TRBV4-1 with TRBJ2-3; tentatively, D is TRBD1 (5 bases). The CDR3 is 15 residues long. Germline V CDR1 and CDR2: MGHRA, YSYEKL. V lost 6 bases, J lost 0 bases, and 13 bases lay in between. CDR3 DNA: TGCGCCAGCAGGGTTAGACAGCCAAGCACAGATACGCAGTATTTT. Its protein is CASRVRQPSTDTQYF.

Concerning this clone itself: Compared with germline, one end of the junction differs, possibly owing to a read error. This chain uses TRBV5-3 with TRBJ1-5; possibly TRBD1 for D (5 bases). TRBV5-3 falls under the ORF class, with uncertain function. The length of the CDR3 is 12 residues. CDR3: CASSLGTQPQHF. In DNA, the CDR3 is TGTGCCAGCAGCTTAGGGACGCAGCCCCAGCATTTT.

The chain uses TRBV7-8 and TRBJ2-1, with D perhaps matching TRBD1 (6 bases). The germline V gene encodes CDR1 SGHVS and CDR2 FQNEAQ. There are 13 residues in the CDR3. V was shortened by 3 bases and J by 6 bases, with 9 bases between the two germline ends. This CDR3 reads CASSLEQGNEQFF. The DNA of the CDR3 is TGTGCCAGCAGCTTGGAACAGGGCAATGAGCAGTTCTTC. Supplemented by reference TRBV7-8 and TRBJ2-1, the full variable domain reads GAGVSQSPRYKVAKRGQDVALRCDPISGHVSLFWYQQALGQGPEFLTYFQNEAQLDKSGLPSDRFFAERPEGSVSTLKIQRTQQEDSAVYLCASSLEQGNEQFFGPGTRLTVL.

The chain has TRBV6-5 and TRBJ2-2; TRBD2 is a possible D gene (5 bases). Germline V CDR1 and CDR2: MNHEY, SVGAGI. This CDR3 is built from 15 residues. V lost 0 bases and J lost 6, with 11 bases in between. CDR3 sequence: CASSYSEAPAGELFF. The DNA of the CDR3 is TGTGCCAGCAGTTACTCGGAGGCGCCGGCCGGGGAGCTGTTTTTT.

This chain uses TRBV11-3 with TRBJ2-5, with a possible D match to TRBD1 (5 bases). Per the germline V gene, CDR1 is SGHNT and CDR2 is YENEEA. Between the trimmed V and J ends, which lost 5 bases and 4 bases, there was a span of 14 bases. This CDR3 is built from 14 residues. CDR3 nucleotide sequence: TGTGCCAGCAGCCAAGGGTCAGGGCGAGAGACCCAGTACTTC. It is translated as CASSQGSGRETQYF.

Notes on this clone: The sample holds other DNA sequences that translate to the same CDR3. Here the CDR3 DNA reads TGTGCCAGCAGTGAAGCCCAGGGAATCTATGGCTACACCTTC. It encodes CASSEAQGIYGYTF. The chain employs TRBV2 and TRBJ1-2, with D possibly matching TRBD1 (5 bases). The V gene lost 0 bases and the J gene lost 4 bases, with 9 bases spanning the gap. This CDR3 is 14 amino acids long. From germline, CDR1 is SNHLY and CDR2 FYNNEI.

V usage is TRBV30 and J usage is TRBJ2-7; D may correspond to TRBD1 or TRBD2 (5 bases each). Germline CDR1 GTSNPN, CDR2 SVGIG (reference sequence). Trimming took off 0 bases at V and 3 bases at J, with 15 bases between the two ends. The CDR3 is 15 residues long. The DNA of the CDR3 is TGTGCCTGGAGTGTTCCAGGGAGTTTGATCTACGAGCAGTACTTC. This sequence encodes CAWSVPGSLIYEQYF.

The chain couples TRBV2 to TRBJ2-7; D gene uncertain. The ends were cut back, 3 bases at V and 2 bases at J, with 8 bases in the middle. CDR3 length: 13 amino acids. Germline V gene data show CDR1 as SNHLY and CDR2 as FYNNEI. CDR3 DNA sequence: TGTGCCAGCAGTGATTCAGCTACCTACGAGCAGTACTTC. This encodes CASSDSATYEQYF.

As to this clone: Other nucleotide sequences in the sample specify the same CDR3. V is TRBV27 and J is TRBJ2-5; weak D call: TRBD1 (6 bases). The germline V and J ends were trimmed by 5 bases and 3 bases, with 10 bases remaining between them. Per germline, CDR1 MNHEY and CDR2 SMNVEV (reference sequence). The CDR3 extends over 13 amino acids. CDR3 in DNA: TGTGCCAGCAGTCTAGGGGGAGAAGAGACCCAGTACTTC. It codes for CASSLGGEETQYF.

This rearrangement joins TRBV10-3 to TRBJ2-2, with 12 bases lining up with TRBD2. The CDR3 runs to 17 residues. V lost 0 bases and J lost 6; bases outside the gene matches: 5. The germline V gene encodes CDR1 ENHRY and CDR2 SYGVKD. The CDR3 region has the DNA TGTGCCATCAGTGAGTCGACTAGCGGGAGTTGGGCCGGGGAGCTGTTTTTT. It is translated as CAISESTSGSWAGELFF.

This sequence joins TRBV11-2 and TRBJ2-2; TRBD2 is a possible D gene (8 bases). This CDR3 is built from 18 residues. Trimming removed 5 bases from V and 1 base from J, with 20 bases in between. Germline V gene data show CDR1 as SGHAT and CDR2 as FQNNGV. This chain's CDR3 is CASSPREGADRNTGELFF. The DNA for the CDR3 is TGTGCCAGCAGCCCACGGGAGGGGGCCGATCGGAACACCGGGGAGCTGTTTTTT.

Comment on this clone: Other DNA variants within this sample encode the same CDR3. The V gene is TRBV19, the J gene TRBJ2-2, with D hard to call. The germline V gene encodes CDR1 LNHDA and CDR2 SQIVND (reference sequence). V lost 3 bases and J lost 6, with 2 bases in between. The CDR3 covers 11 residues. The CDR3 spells CASSIPGELFF. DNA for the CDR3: TGTGCCAGTAGTATTCCCGGGGAGCTGTTTTTT.

The CDR3: CASSSGETYEQYF. The DNA for the CDR3 is TGTGCCAGCAGTTCTGGGGAAACCTACGAGCAGTACTTC. V and J are TRBV6-5 and TRBJ2-7; D not resolved. The CDR3 has 13 residues. Germline CDR1 MNHEY, CDR2 SVGAGI. V was cut by 4 bases and J by 2 bases, with 9 bases left in between.

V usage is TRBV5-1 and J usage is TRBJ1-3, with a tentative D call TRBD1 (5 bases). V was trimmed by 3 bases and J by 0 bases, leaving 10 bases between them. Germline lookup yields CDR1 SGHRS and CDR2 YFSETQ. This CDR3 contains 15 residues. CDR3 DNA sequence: TGCGCCAGCAGCTACGACAGCGCCTCTGGAAACACCATATATTTT. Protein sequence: CASSYDSASGNTIYF.

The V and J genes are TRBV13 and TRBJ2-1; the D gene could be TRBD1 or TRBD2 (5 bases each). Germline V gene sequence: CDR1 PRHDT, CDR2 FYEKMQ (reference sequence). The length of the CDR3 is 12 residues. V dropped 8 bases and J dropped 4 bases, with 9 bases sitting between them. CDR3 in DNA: TGTGCCAGCCGGGGCCGTTACAATGAGCAGTTCTTC. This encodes CASRGRYNEQFF.

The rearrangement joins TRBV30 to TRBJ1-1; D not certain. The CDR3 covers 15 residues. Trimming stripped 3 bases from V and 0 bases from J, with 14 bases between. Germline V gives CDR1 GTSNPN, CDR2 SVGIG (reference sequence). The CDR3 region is CAWRSSSLLNTEAFF. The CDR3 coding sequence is TGTGCCTGGAGGTCTAGTTCCCTTCTGAACACTGAAGCTTTCTTT.

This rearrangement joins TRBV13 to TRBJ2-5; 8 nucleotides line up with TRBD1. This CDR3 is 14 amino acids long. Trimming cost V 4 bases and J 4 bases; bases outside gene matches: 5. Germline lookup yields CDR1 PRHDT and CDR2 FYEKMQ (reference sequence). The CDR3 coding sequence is TGTGCCAGCAGCTCTGGACAGGGCGGAGAGACCCAGTACTTC. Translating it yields CASSSGQGGETQYF. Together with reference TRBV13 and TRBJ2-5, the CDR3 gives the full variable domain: AAGVIQSPRHLIKEKRETATLKCYPIPRHDTVYWYQQGPGQDPQFLISFYEKMQSDKGSIPDRFSAQQFSDYHSELNMSSLELGDSALYFCASSSGQGGETQYFGPGTRLLVL.

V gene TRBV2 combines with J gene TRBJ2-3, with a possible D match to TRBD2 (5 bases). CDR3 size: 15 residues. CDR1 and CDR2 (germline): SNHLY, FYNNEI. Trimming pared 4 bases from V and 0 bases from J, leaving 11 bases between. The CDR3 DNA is TGTGCCAGCAGTGTTGAGGGATCTAGCACAGATACGCAGTATTTT. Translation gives CASSVEGSSTDTQYF.

The CDR3 sequence is CASSVLAGGQYVDTQYF. CDR3 nucleotides: TGTGCCAGCAGTGTACTAGCGGGGGGGCAGTATGTAGATACGCAGTATTTT. The chain has TRBV6-1 and TRBJ2-3, with 13 positions matching TRBD2. Germline V lookup: CDR1 MNHNS, CDR2 SASEGT. CDR3 size: 17 residues. Trimming removed 4 bases from V and 5 bases from J; junction bases left unmatched: 9.

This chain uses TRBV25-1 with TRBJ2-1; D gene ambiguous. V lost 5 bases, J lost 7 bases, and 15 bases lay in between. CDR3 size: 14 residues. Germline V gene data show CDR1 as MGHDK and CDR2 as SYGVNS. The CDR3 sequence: CASSISGPNNEQFF. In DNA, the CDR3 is TGTGCCAGCAGTATCTCCGGGCCTAATAATGAGCAGTTCTTC.

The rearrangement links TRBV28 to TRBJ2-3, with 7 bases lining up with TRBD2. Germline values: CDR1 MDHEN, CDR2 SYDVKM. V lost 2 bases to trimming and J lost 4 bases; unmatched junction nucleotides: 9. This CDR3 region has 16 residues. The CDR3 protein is CASSLGEGGLADTQYF. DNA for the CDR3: TGTGCCAGCAGTTTAGGGGAGGGTGGACTGGCAGATACGCAGTATTTT.